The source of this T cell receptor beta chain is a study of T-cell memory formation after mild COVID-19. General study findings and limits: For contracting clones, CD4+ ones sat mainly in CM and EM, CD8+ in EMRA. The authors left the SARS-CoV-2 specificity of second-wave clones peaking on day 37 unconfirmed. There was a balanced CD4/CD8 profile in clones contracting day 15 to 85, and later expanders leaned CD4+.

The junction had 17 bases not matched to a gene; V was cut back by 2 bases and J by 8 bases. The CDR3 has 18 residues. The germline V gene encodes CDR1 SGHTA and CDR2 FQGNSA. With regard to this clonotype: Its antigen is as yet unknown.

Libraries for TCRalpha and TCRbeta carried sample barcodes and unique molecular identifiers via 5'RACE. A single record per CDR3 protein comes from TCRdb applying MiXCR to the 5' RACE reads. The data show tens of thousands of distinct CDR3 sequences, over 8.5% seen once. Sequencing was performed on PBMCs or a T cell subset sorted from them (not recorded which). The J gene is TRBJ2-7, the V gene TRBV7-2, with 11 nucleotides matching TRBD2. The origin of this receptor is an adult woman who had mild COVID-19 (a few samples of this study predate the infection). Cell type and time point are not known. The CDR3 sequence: CASSLTPGLAGVPGQQYF. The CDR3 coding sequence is TGTGCCAGCAGCTTAACGCCTGGACTAGCGGGCGTCCCAGGGCAGCAGTACTTC.